This T cell receptor (delta chain) was recovered during a study of γδ T cells in repeated Plasmodium falciparum infection (dated by TCRdb to the early 2020s). Notes on the research overall: Malian children exposed to intense seasonal malaria transmission were enrolled in the natural-infection arm and compared with Australian children matched for age and gender. Controlled-infection subjects were sampled at baseline, immediately before selected infections, and 21 days after each infection. Malian gammadelta TCR repertoires were analysed cross-sectionally during no-transmission periods and longitudinally across acute febrile malaria episodes. The study looked at how repeated Plasmodium falciparum infection shapes the human gammadelta T cell repertoire, using both natural infection in Mali and controlled human malaria infection. Five malaria-naive U.S. adults underwent four controlled human malaria infections by bites from P. falciparum NF54-infected Anopheles stephensi mosquitoes over about 600 days. The paper's findings and limits, for the study overall: Across time and infection, the Vgamma9/Vdelta2+ TCR repertoires showed a highly stable polyclonal makeup, with many TCRgamma sequences overlapping between individuals. The controlled-infection cohort was small, limiting analysis of inter-individual variability in gammadelta T cell responses. In Vdelta2-negative gammadelta TCR repertoires, which were largely Vdelta1+, repeated controlled infections appeared to drive waves of new clonotype selection. Generalizability was limited because the Malian cohort was drawn from a small rural village of predominantly one ethnic group. Compared with Australian children, Malian children appeared to have Vdelta2-negative gammadelta TCR repertoires that were more clonally expanded, less diverse and less shared.

This clone was found many times. The antigen it recognizes is unknown. No qualities accompany the bases; no much larger clone lies one base away. Trimmed from V: 0 bases; trimmed from J: 0 bases; junction bases lacking a gene match: 29. From the cysteine through the phenylalanine, the CDR3 covers 25 amino acids. Of all the DNA, just the CDR3 is kept, 75 bases in frame from base 1. For CDR1 and CDR2, the germline V gene lists TSWWSYY and QGS. Library method: multiplex PCR. The reads were generated on an Illumina MiSeq. From each sorted gammadelta T cell sample, both TCR gamma (TRG) and TCR delta (TRD) chains were sequenced. The published analysis was carried out like this. Clonotype tree plots, accumulated frequency of the top 20 clonotypes, diversity index (DI) and D75 metrics were included in the repertoire analyses. TCRdb called clones from the public reads with CATT, and repeated DNA sequences were later combined into one row. The V and J calls reflect TCRdb's pipeline rather than the authors' work. In this sample the table shows tens of thousands of delta-chain clones, 1.9% of which occur a single time. The leading ten clones occupy about 23% of the sample.

For bulk TCR repertoire analysis, Vgamma9/Vdelta2+ and Vdelta2-negative gammadelta T cell populations were flow-sorted out of peripheral blood mononuclear cells. This clonotype was obtained from a pool of human donors (malaria-infected and uninfected, not separated). Recombination joined TRDV1 with TRDJ1; 9 central nucleotides agree with TRDD3. Source material: gamma-delta T cells from blood. The CDR3 region: CALGELFRFPSRLGDLMPYTDKLIF. The bases read TGTGCTCTTGGGGAACTCTTTCGATTTCCAAGTAGACTGGGGGACCTTATGCCGTACACCGATAAACTCATCTTT.